The clone carrying this T cell receptor (beta chain) has more than one count but fewer than ten. Its antigen is still unknown. The table came from immunoSEQ multiplex PCR; TCRdb's copy has only in-frame clones and leaves some out. The sample shows approximately 1,000,000 clones, roughly 80% of them seen only once. This entry is derived from a study of shared clonotypes between healthy human individuals. Overall study findings and caveats: Naive CD4 clonotypes were shared across several donors at around 5.4%. Among non-shared clonotypes, generation probabilities were lower than among those shared by all four donors.

J was trimmed by 6 bases and V by 0 bases; bases with no gene match: 2. The CDR3 runs 13 residues. CDR1 and CDR2 from the germline V gene are LGHNA and YNFKEQ. The study drew all its donors from Caucasian adults living in Nashville, Tennessee. This TCR was recovered from a man aged 18 to 30 in good health. Some clones in this sample may be carry-over from other donors' samples. This chain joins TRBV4-2 and TRBJ2-7; 7 bases line up with TRBD1. The sample consisted of memory CD4+ T cells from PBMCs. Described subset: CD45RA-negative fraction. In DNA, the CDR3 is TGTGCCAGCAGCCAAGAAACAGGGGCCGAGCAGTACTTC. The encoded protein is CASSQETGAEQYF.